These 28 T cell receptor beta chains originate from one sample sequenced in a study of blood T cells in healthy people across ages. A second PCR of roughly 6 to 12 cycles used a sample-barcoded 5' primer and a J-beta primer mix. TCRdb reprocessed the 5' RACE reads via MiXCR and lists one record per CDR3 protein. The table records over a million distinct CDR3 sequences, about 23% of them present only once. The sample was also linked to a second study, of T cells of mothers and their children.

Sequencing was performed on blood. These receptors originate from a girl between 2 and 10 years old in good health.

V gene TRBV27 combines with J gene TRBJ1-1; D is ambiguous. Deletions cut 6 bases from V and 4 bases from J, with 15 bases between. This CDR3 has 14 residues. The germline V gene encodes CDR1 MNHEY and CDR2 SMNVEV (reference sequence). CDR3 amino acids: CASSYIYTGTEAFF. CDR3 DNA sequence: TGTGCCAGCAGCTACATCTATACGGGCACTGAAGCTTTCTTT.

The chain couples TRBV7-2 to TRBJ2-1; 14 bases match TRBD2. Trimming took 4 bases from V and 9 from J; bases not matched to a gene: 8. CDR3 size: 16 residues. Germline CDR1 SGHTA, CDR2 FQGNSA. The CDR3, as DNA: TGTGCCAGCAGCTCCCGACTAGCGGGGGGGCTTGTTGAGCAGTTCTTC. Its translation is CASSSRLAGGLVEQFF.

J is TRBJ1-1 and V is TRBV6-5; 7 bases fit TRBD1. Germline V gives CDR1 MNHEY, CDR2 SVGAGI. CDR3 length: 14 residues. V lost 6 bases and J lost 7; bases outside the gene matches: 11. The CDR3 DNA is TGTGCCAGCAGCCCAGGGACAGAACTCCTTGAAGCTTTCTTT. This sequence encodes CASSPGTELLEAFF.

This chain's CDR3 is CASSYLAADTQYF. Written as DNA, the CDR3 is TGTGCCAGCAGTTACCTAGCGGCAGATACGCAGTATTTT. The chain employs TRBV6-6 and TRBJ2-3; 7 nucleotides align to TRBD2. V gave up 2 bases and J gave up 4 bases; unmatched junction bases: 0. The CDR3 contains 13 residues. CDR1 and CDR2 (germline): MNHNY, SVGAGI (reference sequence).

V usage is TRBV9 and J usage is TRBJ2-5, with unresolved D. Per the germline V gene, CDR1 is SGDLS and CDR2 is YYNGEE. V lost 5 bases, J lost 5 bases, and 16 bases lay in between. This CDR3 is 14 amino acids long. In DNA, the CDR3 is TGTGCCAGCAGGCATTCCCCAGAGTCGGAGACCCAGTACTTC. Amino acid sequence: CASRHSPESETQYF.

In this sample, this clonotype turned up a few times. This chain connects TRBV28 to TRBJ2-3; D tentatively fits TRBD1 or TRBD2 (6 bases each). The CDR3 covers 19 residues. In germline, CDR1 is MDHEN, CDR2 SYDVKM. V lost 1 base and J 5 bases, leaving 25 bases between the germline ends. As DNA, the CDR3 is TGTGCCAGCAGTTTATTATGGGGGGCTATCCACCGTTCTGTAGATACGCAGTATTTT. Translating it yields CASSLLWGAIHRSVDTQYF.

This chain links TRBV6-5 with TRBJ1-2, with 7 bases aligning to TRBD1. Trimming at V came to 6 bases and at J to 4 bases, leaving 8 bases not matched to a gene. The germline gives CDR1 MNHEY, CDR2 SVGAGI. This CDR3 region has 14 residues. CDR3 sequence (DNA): TGTGCCAGCAGCCGCTTACAGGGGAGCTATGGCTACACCTTC. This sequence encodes CASSRLQGSYGYTF.

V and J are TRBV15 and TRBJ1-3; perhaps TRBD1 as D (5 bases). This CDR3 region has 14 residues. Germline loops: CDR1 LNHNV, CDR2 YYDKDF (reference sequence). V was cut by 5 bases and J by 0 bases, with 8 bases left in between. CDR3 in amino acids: CATSPGGSGNTIYF. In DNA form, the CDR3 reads TGTGCCACCAGCCCCGGGGGCTCTGGAAACACCATATATTTT.

The CDR3 protein is CASSFTSSVYEQYF. In DNA form, the CDR3 reads TGTGCCAGCAGCTTTACTAGTTCGGTTTACGAGCAGTACTTC. The chain uses TRBV7-6 and TRBJ2-7; D is perhaps TRBD2 (5 bases). Trimming pared 3 bases from V and 4 bases from J, leaving 13 bases between. The length of the CDR3 is 14 residues. Per the germline V gene, CDR1 is SGHVS and CDR2 is FNYEAQ. The variable domain in full, with the rest retrieved from reference TRBV7-6 and TRBJ2-7, is GAGVSQSPRYKVTKRGQDVALRCDPISGHVSLYWYRQALGQGPEFLTYFNYEAQQDKSGLPNDRFSAERPEGSISTLTIQRTEQRDSAMYRCASSFTSSVYEQYFGPGTRLTVT.

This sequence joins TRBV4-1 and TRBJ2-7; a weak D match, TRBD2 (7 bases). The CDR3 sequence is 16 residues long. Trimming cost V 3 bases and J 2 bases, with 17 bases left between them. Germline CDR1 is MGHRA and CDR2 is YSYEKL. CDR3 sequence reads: CASSQESGGAAYEQYF. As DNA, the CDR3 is TGCGCCAGCAGCCAGGAATCTGGGGGGGCAGCCTACGAGCAGTACTTC.

The CDR3 DNA reads as TGCAGTGCTAGGGACGGGACAGGGGAAAGCGAGGAGACCCAGTACTTC. This translates into CSARDGTGESEETQYF. V is TRBV20-1 and J is TRBJ2-5; 10 bases fit TRBD1. V lost 3 bases and J lost 5; bases outside the gene matches: 12. The CDR3 loop spans 16 amino acids. Germline CDR1 reads DFQATT; CDR2 reads SNEGSKA (reference sequence).

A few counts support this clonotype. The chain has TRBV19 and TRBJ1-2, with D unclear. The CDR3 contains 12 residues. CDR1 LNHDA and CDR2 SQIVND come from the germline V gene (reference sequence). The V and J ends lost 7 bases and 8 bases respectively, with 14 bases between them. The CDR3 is CASTTPLGGYTF. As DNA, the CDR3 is TGTGCCAGTACCACTCCCCTTGGAGGCTACACCTTC.

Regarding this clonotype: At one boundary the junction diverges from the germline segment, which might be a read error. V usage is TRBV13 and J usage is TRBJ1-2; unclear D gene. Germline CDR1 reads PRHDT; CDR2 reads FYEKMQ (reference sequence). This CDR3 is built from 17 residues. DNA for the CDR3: TGTGCAAGCAGCTCCATTGAACGGGTCAACGCTACCCATGGCTACACCTTC. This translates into CASSSIERVNATHGYTF.

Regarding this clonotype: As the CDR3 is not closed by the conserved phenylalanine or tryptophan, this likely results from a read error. CDR3 DNA sequence: TGTGCCAGCAGTCAGGGGCTTCCACAAGAGCAGTACCTC. Its protein product is CASSQGLPQEQYL. The rearrangement links TRBV28 to TRBJ2-7, with D perhaps matching TRBD1 (6 bases). The CDR3 extends over 13 amino acids. Trimming cost V 5 bases and J 7 bases, with 15 bases left between them. In germline, CDR1 is MDHEN, CDR2 SYDVKM.

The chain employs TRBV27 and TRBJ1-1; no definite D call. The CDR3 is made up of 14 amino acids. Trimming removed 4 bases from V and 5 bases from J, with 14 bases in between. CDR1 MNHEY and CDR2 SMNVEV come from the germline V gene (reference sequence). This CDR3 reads CASSWAPARTEAFF. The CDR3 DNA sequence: TGTGCCAGCAGTTGGGCCCCGGCTAGGACTGAAGCTTTCTTT.

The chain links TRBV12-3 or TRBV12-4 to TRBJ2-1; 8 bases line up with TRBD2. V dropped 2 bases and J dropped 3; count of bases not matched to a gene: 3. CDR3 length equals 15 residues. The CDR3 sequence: CASSLYGTSYNEQFF. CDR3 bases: TGTGCCAGCAGTTTATACGGGACTAGCTACAATGAGCAGTTCTTC.

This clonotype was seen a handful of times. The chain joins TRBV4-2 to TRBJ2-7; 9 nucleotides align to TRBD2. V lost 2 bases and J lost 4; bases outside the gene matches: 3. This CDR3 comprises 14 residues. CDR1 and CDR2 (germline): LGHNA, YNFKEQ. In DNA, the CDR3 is TGTGCCAGCAGCCAAAATAGCGGGAGATACGAGCAGTACTTC. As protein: CASSQNSGRYEQYF.

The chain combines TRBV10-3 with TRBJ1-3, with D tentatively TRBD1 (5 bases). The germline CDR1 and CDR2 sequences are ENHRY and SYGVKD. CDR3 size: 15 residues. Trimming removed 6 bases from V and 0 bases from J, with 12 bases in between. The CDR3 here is CAIREPGTSGNTIYF. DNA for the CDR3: TGTGCCATCAGGGAACCAGGGACCTCTGGAAACACCATATATTTT.

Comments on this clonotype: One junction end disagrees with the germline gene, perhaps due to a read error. CDR3 sequence (DNA): TGCAGTGCTAGACAGCAGCTGCTCTATGGCCACACCTTC. It encodes CSARQQLLYGHTF. The chain combines TRBV20-1 with TRBJ1-2; D unclear. This CDR3 is built from 13 residues. Germline V CDR1 and CDR2: DFQATT, SNEGSKA (reference sequence).

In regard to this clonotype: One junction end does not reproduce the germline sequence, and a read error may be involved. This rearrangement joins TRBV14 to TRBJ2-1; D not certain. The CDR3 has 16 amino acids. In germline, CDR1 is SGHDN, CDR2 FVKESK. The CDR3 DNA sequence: TGTGCCAGCAACCAAGGGCGCTCATTGGGCTACAATGAGCAGTTCTTC. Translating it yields CASNQGRSLGYNEQFF.

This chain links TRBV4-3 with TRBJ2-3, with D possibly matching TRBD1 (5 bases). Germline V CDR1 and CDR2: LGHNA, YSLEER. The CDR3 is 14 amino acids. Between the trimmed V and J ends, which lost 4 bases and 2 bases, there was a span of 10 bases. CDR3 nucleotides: TGCGCCAGCAGCCGGCGACAGACCACAGATACGCAGTATTTT. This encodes CASSRRQTTDTQYF.

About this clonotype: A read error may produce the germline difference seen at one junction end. This CDR3 reads CSARDLVGLNAGELFF. The CDR3, as DNA: TGCAGTGCTAGAGATTTGGTGGGGTTGAACGCCGGGGAGCTGTTTTTT. The chain couples TRBV20-1 to TRBJ2-2; D is unresolved. This CDR3 has 16 amino acids. Germline V lookup: CDR1 DFQATT, CDR2 SNEGSKA (reference sequence).

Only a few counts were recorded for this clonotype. The CDR3 coding sequence is TGCAGCGTTGGACTAGCGGGAGGGCCGATAGGTATGGAGACCCAGTACTTC. Its protein product is CSVGLAGGPIGMETQYF. The chain joins TRBV29-1 to TRBJ2-5, with 14 nucleotides matching TRBD2. The CDR3 is 17 residues long. Germline V lookup: CDR1 SQVTM, CDR2 ANQGSEA. J lost 5 bases, V lost 4 bases, and 12 bases had no gene match. The full variable domain, in which reference TRBV29-1 and TRBJ2-5 provide the parts outside the CDR3, is SAVISQKPSRDICQRGTSLTIQCQVDSQVTMMFWYRQQPGQSLTLIATANQGSEATYESGFVIDKFPISRPNLTFSTLTVSNMSPEDSSIYLCSVGLAGGPIGMETQYFGPGTRLLVL.

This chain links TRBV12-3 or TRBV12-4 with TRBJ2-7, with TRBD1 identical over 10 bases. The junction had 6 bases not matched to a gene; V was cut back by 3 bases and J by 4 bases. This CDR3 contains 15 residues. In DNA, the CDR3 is TGTGCCAGCAGTTTGTACCCGGGACAGGGGTACGAGCAGTACTTC. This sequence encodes CASSLYPGQGYEQYF.

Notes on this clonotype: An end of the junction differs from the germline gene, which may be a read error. CDR3 region: CTTSTSRGLDNEQFF. The CDR3 DNA reads TGTACCACCAGCACTTCGAGAGGCCTTGACAATGAGCAGTTCTTC. The chain employs TRBV15 and TRBJ2-1; no clear D. The CDR3 is 15 residues long. Germline V CDR1 and CDR2: LNHNV, YYDKDF (reference sequence).

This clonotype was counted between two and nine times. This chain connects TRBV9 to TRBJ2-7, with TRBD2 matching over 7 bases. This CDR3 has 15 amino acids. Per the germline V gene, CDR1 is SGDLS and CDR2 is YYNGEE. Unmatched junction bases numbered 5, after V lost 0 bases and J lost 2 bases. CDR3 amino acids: CASSVEASGTYEQYF. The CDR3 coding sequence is TGTGCCAGCAGCGTAGAGGCTAGCGGAACCTACGAGCAGTACTTC.

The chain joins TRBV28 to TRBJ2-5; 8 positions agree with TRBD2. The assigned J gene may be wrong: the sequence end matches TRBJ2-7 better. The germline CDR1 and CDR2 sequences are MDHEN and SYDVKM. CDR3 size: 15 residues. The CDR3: CASSSPLAASYEQYF. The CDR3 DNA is TGTGCCAGCAGTTCCCCACTAGCGGCCTCCTACGAGCAGTACTTC.

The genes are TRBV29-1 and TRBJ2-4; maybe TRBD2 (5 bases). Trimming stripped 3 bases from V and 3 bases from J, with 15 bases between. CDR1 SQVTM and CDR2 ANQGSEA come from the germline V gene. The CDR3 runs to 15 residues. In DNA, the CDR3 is TGCAGCGTTGAGCGGGTGGACGAATTCAAAAACATTCAGTACTTC. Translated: CSVERVDEFKNIQYF.